Listed below are T cell receptor beta chains from one sample, sequenced in a study of T cell changes during pregnancy in multiple sclerosis. Clones were read by immunoSEQ multiplex PCR, and TCRdb kept only the in-frame ones, dropping some. The sample records more than 25,000 clones, around 90% being singletons. This material consisted of CD8+ T cells from peripheral blood mononuclear cells, taken before pregnancy. These receptors all come from a female donor with multiple sclerosis, enrolled in a pregnancy study. The CDR3 runs from the conserved cysteine through the conserved F or W. D genes are given only for firm matches. The size field is filled for only some rows; it gives once, few, many or a size class.

d_gene: NA; v_gene: TRBV5-6; j_gene: TRBJ2-7; abundance: NA; CDR3nt: TGTGCCAGCAGCTTAGGTACTAGCTCCTACGAGCAGTACTTC; CDR3aa: CASSLGTSSYEQYF
d_gene: TRBD1; v_gene: TRBV19; j_gene: TRBJ1-2; abundance: NA; CDR3nt: TGTGCCAGTAGTAGGACAGGAGCACCCTATGGCTACACCTTC; CDR3aa: CASSRTGAPYGYTF
d_gene: NA; v_gene: TRBV19; j_gene: TRBJ2-3; abundance: NA; CDR3nt: TGTGCCAGTAGGACAGGCAGCACAGATACGCAGTATTTT; CDR3aa: CASRTGSTDTQYF
d_gene: NA; v_gene: TRBV27; j_gene: TRBJ2-3; abundance: NA; CDR3nt: TGTGCCAGCAGTTTAGGTTCGGGGGGCCCAGATACGCAGTATTTT; CDR3aa: CASSLGSGGPDTQYF
d_gene: NA; v_gene: TRBV6-4; j_gene: TRBJ2-1; abundance: once; CDR3nt: TGTGCCAGCAGTGCCAACTCCTACAATGAGCAGTTCTTC; CDR3aa: CASSANSYNEQFF
d_gene: NA; v_gene: TRBV7-9; j_gene: TRBJ2-7; abundance: NA; CDR3nt: TGTGCCAGCAGCCAGGGGTTCTACGAGCAGTACTTC; CDR3aa: CASSQGFYEQYF
d_gene: NA; v_gene: TRBV5-4; j_gene: TRBJ1-1; abundance: NA; CDR3nt: TGTGCCAGCACCTTCTGGGAGGGGAACACTGAAGCTTTCTTT; CDR3aa: CASTFWEGNTEAFF
d_gene: NA; v_gene: TRBV4-1; j_gene: TRBJ1-1; abundance: NA; CDR3nt: TGCGCCAGCAGCCAAGAGCGGAGCACTGAAGCTTTCTTT; CDR3aa: CASSQERSTEAFF
d_gene: TRBD2; v_gene: TRBV6-4; j_gene: TRBJ2-3; abundance: NA; CDR3nt: TGTGCCAGCAGTGCTAGCGGGGGGGCCACAGATACGCAGTATTTT; CDR3aa: CASSASGGATDTQYF
d_gene: TRBD2; v_gene: TRBV4-1; j_gene: TRBJ2-1; abundance: NA; CDR3nt: TGCGCCAGCAGCCCCACAGTGGCGGGGGAATACAATGAGCAGTTCTTC; CDR3aa: CASSPTVAGEYNEQFF
d_gene: TRBD1; v_gene: TRBV4-3; j_gene: TRBJ1-2; abundance: NA; CDR3nt: TGCGCCAGCAGCCAAGATATCGGGACAGGGGGCTTTGGCTACACCTTC; CDR3aa: CASSQDIGTGGFGYTF
d_gene: TRBD2; v_gene: TRBV6-4; j_gene: TRBJ2-3; abundance: NA; CDR3nt: TGTGCCAGCAGTGATTCAAGCGGGGGGGCCACAGATACGCAGTATTTT; CDR3aa: CASSDSSGGATDTQYF
d_gene: NA; v_gene: TRBV4-3; j_gene: TRBJ2-7; abundance: NA; CDR3nt: TGCGCCAGCAGCCAAGATCTGAGGCATTCCTACGAGCAGTACTTC; CDR3aa: CASSQDLRHSYEQYF
d_gene: TRBD2; v_gene: TRBV13; j_gene: TRBJ2-7; abundance: once; CDR3nt: TGTGCCAGCAGCCCACTGGGAGCGGGGGGCTCCTACGAGCAGTACTTC; CDR3aa: CASSPLGAGGSYEQYF
d_gene: NA; v_gene: TRBV19; j_gene: TRBJ2-7; abundance: NA; CDR3nt: TGTGCCAGTAGCCCGCCCGGGAGCCGCACCTACGAGCAGTACTTC; CDR3aa: CASSPPGSRTYEQYF
d_gene: NA; v_gene: TRBV23-1; j_gene: TRBJ2-5; abundance: NA; CDR3nt: TGCGCCAGCAGTCAATTCCCCCAGGCTCCTCAAGAGACCCAGTACTTC; CDR3aa: CASSQFPQAPQETQYF
d_gene: NA; v_gene: TRBV6-5; j_gene: TRBJ2-2; abundance: NA; CDR3nt: TGTGCCAGCAGTTACGGGGGGGGGCGGTACGGGGAGCTGTTTTTT; CDR3aa: CASSYGGGRYGELFF
d_gene: NA; v_gene: TRBV2; j_gene: TRBJ1-4; abundance: once; CDR3nt: TGTGCCAGCAACTCGATATCGGGGATTGGTGAAAAACTGTTTTTT; CDR3aa: CASNSISGIGEKLFF
d_gene: TRBD2; v_gene: TRBV29-1; j_gene: TRBJ2-2; abundance: NA; CDR3nt: TGCAGCGTTGGGACTAGCGAGGTCGGGGAGCTGTTTTTT; CDR3aa: CSVGTSEVGELFF
d_gene: NA; v_gene: TRBV21-1; j_gene: TRBJ1-1; abundance: NA; CDR3nt: TGTGCCAGCAGCAAAGCGCGTCCCGGGAACACTGAAGCTTTCTTT; CDR3aa: CASSKARPGNTEAFF
d_gene: NA; v_gene: TRBV4-2; j_gene: TRBJ2-7; abundance: medium-sized; CDR3nt: TGTGCCAGCAGCCCTCTAGGGGTGACCTACGAGCAGTACTTC; CDR3aa: CASSPLGVTYEQYF
d_gene: NA; v_gene: TRBV4-3; j_gene: TRBJ2-3; abundance: NA; CDR3nt: TGCGCCAGCAGACAAAGGTTGAGAGTTGGGGGGACAGATACGCAGTATTTT; CDR3aa: CASRQRLRVGGTDTQYF
d_gene: TRBD1; v_gene: TRBV4-1; j_gene: TRBJ1-5; abundance: NA; CDR3nt: TGCGCCAGCAGCCAAGACAGGGGGCGCGATCAGCCCCAGCATTTT; CDR3aa: CASSQDRGRDQPQHF
d_gene: NA; v_gene: TRBV7-9; j_gene: TRBJ2-1; abundance: NA; CDR3nt: TGTGCCAGCAGACATCGGGTCAGCTCCTACAATGAGCAGTTCTTC; CDR3aa: CASRHRVSSYNEQFF
d_gene: NA; v_gene: TRBV30; j_gene: TRBJ2-3; abundance: once; CDR3nt: TGTGCCTGGAGTGGACAGGCCTGGGATACGCAGTATTTT; CDR3aa: CAWSGQAWDTQYF
d_gene: NA; v_gene: TRBV5-6; j_gene: TRBJ2-1; abundance: NA; CDR3nt: TGTGCCAGCAGCCCAGGAATTTATGAGCAGTTCTTC; CDR3aa: CASSPGIYEQFF
d_gene: TRBD1; v_gene: TRBV11-2; j_gene: TRBJ1-4; abundance: NA; CDR3nt: TGTGCCAGCAGCGACGACAGGGTTGAAAAACTGTTTTTT; CDR3aa: CASSDDRVEKLFF
d_gene: NA; v_gene: TRBV6-1; j_gene: TRBJ1-1; abundance: NA; CDR3nt: TGTGCCAGCAGTGAAGCGTGGGAGACTGAAGCTTTCTTT; CDR3aa: CASSEAWETEAFF
d_gene: NA; v_gene: TRBV6-5; j_gene: TRBJ1-5; abundance: NA; CDR3nt: TGTGCCAGCAGTCGGGGGTACTATAGCAATCAGCCCCAGCATTTT; CDR3aa: CASSRGYYSNQPQHF
d_gene: NA; v_gene: TRBV11-2; j_gene: TRBJ2-7; abundance: NA; CDR3nt: TGTGCCAGCAGCCATTCCGGGGCGGGGGCCCACTCCTACGAGCAGTACTTC; CDR3aa: CASSHSGAGAHSYEQYF
d_gene: TRBD2; v_gene: TRBV6-5; j_gene: TRBJ2-2; abundance: NA; CDR3nt: TGTGCCAGCAGTCCTCAGGCGGGAGACACCGGGGAGCTGTTTTTT; CDR3aa: CASSPQAGDTGELFF
d_gene: TRBD2; v_gene: TRBV5-4; j_gene: TRBJ2-5; abundance: once; CDR3nt: TGTGCCAGCCACCACCAGGGTAGCGGGGGATTCGGAAAGACCCAGTACTTC; CDR3aa: CASHHQGSGGFGKTQYF
d_gene: TRBD1; v_gene: TRBV7-6; j_gene: TRBJ2-1; abundance: NA; CDR3nt: TGTGCCAGCAGCTTAGCGGGGGGGCACAGGGGGCCAGGTATCTACAATGAGCAGTTCTTC; CDR3aa: CASSLAGGHRGPGIYNEQFF
d_gene: TRBD2; v_gene: TRBV2; j_gene: TRBJ2-1; abundance: NA; CDR3nt: TGTGCCAGCAGCGCCGGGACTAGCGACTACAATGAGCAGTTCTTC; CDR3aa: CASSAGTSDYNEQFF
d_gene: NA; v_gene: TRBV28; j_gene: TRBJ2-7; abundance: NA; CDR3nt: TGTGCCAGCAGTTTAGCGGGGTCCTCCTACGAGCAGTACTTC; CDR3aa: CASSLAGSSYEQYF
d_gene: TRBD2; v_gene: TRBV11-3; j_gene: TRBJ2-1; abundance: few; CDR3nt: TGTGCCAGCAGCTTAGAGGGGGGGGTCGACAATGAGCAGTTCTTC; CDR3aa: CASSLEGGVDNEQFF
d_gene: TRBD1; v_gene: TRBV5-6; j_gene: TRBJ2-6; abundance: NA; CDR3nt: TGTGCCAGCAGCTTGGAGGGGACAGGCCCCAACGTCCTGACTTTC; CDR3aa: CASSLEGTGPNVLTF
d_gene: TRBD1; v_gene: TRBV6-4; j_gene: TRBJ2-3; abundance: NA; CDR3nt: TGTGCCAGCAGTGACGGACAGGGGGCAGATACGCAGTATTTT; CDR3aa: CASSDGQGADTQYF
d_gene: NA; v_gene: TRBV5-1; j_gene: TRBJ2-7; abundance: NA; CDR3nt: TGCGCCAGCAGCTTCCGCGGGAACTACGAGCAGTACTTC; CDR3aa: CASSFRGNYEQYF
d_gene: NA; v_gene: TRBV5-8; j_gene: TRBJ2-1; abundance: few; CDR3nt: TGTGCCAGCAGTTATCCTCGGGGCGGGGCGTATGAGCAGTTCTTC; CDR3aa: CASSYPRGGAYEQFF
d_gene: NA; v_gene: TRBV18; j_gene: TRBJ2-7; abundance: NA; CDR3nt: TGTGCCAGCTCACCCGGTTCTTTGCAGGGCAAAGGGTATCGCTACGAGCAGTACTTC; CDR3aa: CASSPGSLQGKGYRYEQYF
d_gene: TRBD1; v_gene: TRBV19; j_gene: TRBJ2-7; abundance: NA; CDR3nt: TGTGCCAGTAGTGGAAAGACAGGGGGGTACGAGCAGTACTTC; CDR3aa: CASSGKTGGYEQYF
d_gene: TRBD1; v_gene: TRBV19; j_gene: TRBJ2-7; abundance: NA; CDR3nt: TGTGCCAGTAGGGATCTTCAGGGGGCGGTCTACGAGCAGTACTTC; CDR3aa: CASRDLQGAVYEQYF
d_gene: TRBD2; v_gene: TRBV5-5; j_gene: TRBJ2-4; abundance: NA; CDR3nt: TGTGCCAGCAGCTTACGACTAGCGGGGGGGCTCGACATTCAGTACTTC; CDR3aa: CASSLRLAGGLDIQYF
d_gene: TRBD2; v_gene: TRBV9; j_gene: TRBJ2-1; abundance: NA; CDR3nt: TGTGCCAGCAGCGTAGGGACTAGCACAACCCAGGAACAGTTCTTC; CDR3aa: CASSVGTSTTQEQFF
d_gene: NA; v_gene: TRBV7-7; j_gene: TRBJ2-2; abundance: NA; CDR3nt: TGTGCTAGCAGCTTAGACGGCGGCACCGGGGAGCTGTTTTTT; CDR3aa: CASSLDGGTGELFF
d_gene: NA; v_gene: TRBV19; j_gene: TRBJ1-3; abundance: NA; CDR3nt: TGTGCCAGTAGCCAGGCCTCTTACTCTGGAAACACCATATATTTT; CDR3aa: CASSQASYSGNTIYF
d_gene: TRBD2; v_gene: TRBV5-6; j_gene: TRBJ2-1; abundance: NA; CDR3nt: TGTGCCAGCAGCCCCGGGAGGCTATACAATGAGCAGTTCTTC; CDR3aa: CASSPGRLYNEQFF
d_gene: TRBD1; v_gene: TRBV7-9; j_gene: TRBJ2-3; abundance: once; CDR3nt: TGTGCCAGCAGCCGAACAGGGGGGAGCACAGATACGCAGTATTTT; CDR3aa: CASSRTGGSTDTQYF
d_gene: TRBD2; v_gene: TRBV9; j_gene: TRBJ2-3; abundance: NA; CDR3nt: TGTGCCAGCAGCGTAGGAAGCGGGGGACCAGATACGCAGTATTTT; CDR3aa: CASSVGSGGPDTQYF
d_gene: NA; v_gene: TRBV7-9; j_gene: TRBJ2-7; abundance: NA; CDR3nt: TGTGCCAGCAGCCCTTACAGTGGGGAGCAGTACTTC; CDR3aa: CASSPYSGEQYF
d_gene: NA; v_gene: TRBV7-3; j_gene: TRBJ1-6; abundance: medium-sized; CDR3nt: TGTGCCAGCAGTGCGGGCCCCTATAATTCACCCCTCCACTTT; CDR3aa: CASSAGPYNSPLHF